This T cell receptor (beta chain) was documented in a study of shared clonotypes between healthy human individuals. In the study overall: Each donor's CD4 naive and CD4 memory cells filled three plates apiece, CD8 naive two, and CD8 memory one. Overall study results and limits: When compared with the clonotypes that were shared by all four sorted-subset donors, the non-shared clonotypes turned out to have lower generation probabilities.

Generated by immunoSEQ multiplex PCR, the TCRdb table keeps only in-frame clones and is missing some. The sample lists about a million clones; less than 85% were seen once. CDR3 length equals 15 residues. V shed 0 bases, J shed 4 bases, and the junction held 4 bases outside the gene matches. Germline V gene data show CDR1 as SGHNT and CDR2 as YYREEE (reference sequence). With regard to this clone: Antigen specificity is unknown. Other DNA sequences from this sample encode an identical CDR3 as well.

The clonotype was recovered from a man between 18 and 35 years old in good health. The J gene is TRBJ2-7, the V gene TRBV5-4; 10 nucleotides line up with TRBD1. The sample consisted of memory CD4+ T cells sorted from blood. Subset given: CD45RA-negative fraction. Written as DNA, the CDR3 is TGTGCCAGCAGCTTGGTCGGGACAGGGGATTACGAGCAGTACTTC. Amino acids: CASSLVGTGDYEQYF.